Given below is one T cell receptor (beta chain) in context. The antigen is undetermined. PCR was performed using 60 Vbeta and 13 Jbeta primers. How the authors handled the data: Later, an analysis found approximately 80 million unique TCR beta chains, and around 12 million of these were shared. Sequenced by immunoSEQ multiplex PCR; TCRdb stores in-frame clones only, minus some. V, J and clone size were drawn from that table, and D and trimming were deduced from the DNA. The profile shows about 60,000 clones, more than 75% of them singletons. Unmatched junction bases numbered 6, after V lost 7 bases and J lost 5 bases. The V gene's germline CDR1 is GTSNPN and CDR2 SVGIG (reference sequence). The CDR3 has 12 residues. The data stem from a study of cytomegalovirus exposure and HLA in healthy donors. Study background: Counted in an early data release were approximately 85 million unique TCRs from HLA-typed donors.

General study results and limits: In a later analysis, V- and J-gene trimming of beta chains associated with a DCLRE1C missense variant, replicated independently.

The origin of this receptor is a man aged 18 to 30 in good health and CMV-seronegative. The sample was PBMCs. V gene TRBV30 combines with J gene TRBJ2-5, with 8 bases aligning to TRBD1. In DNA form, the CDR3 reads TGTGCCTCCAGGGGGCGAGGGGAGACCCAGTACTTC. Translation: CASRGRGETQYF.